The next 26 T cell receptor beta chains were all read from a single sample in a study of PD-1 blockade in mismatch repair-deficient tumors. The repertoire was sequenced with immunoSEQ multiplex PCR; TCRdb's copy has only in-frame clones and lacks some. The repertoire holds around 100,000 clones, with approximately 80% as singletons. The sample was peripheral blood, taken 36 weeks after starting pembrolizumab. Source of these receptors: an adult with mismatch repair-deficient cancer.

The chain combines TRBV10-2 with TRBJ2-1, with 8 bases that match TRBD2. Germline-derived CDR1 and CDR2 are WSHSY and SAAADI. The CDR3 length is 17 residues. V was clipped by 6 bases and J by 5 bases; unmatched bases: 15. This CDR3 reads CASRSGSKIGVNNEQFF. The CDR3 DNA sequence: TGCGCCAGCAGGAGCGGGAGTAAAATCGGGGTAAACAATGAGCAGTTCTTC.

The chain recombines TRBV27 with TRBJ1-1; TRBD1 is a possible D gene (6 bases). Germline V CDR1 and CDR2: MNHEY, SMNVEV (reference sequence). The CDR3 is 15 residues long. V lost 2 bases, J lost 5 bases, and 15 bases lay in between. CDR3 bases: TGTGCCAGCAGTTTACGCGGGGGGCGCGGGACTGAAGCTTTCTTT. It yields the protein CASSLRGGRGTEAFF.

This clone occurred a few times. The J gene is TRBJ1-2, the V gene TRBV7-9; tentative D call: TRBD1 (6 bases). Trimming shortened V by 4 bases and J by 4 bases, and 13 bases separated the two germline ends. The CDR3 loop spans 14 amino acids. Germline V CDR1 and CDR2: SEHNR, FQNEAQ (reference sequence). The CDR3 bases are TGTGCCAGCAGCTCCGGGCAGGGGACCTATGGCTACACCTTC. This translates into CASSSGQGTYGYTF. Based on the CDR3 plus reference TRBV7-9 and TRBJ1-2, the full variable domain is DTGVSQNPRHKITKRGQNVTFRCDPISEHNRLYWYRQTLGQGPEFLTYFQNEAQLEKSRLLSDRFSAERPKGSFSTLEIQRTEQGDSAMYLCASSSGQGTYGYTFGSGTRLTVV.

V and J are TRBV29-1 and TRBJ1-1; 8 bases map to TRBD1. Per the germline V gene, CDR1 is SQVTM and CDR2 is ANQGSEA. J was trimmed by 10 bases and V by 7 bases; bases with no gene match: 8. CDR3 length equals 11 residues. The chain's CDR3 is CSARSTGGAFF. Here the CDR3 DNA reads TGCAGCGCACGCTCAACAGGGGGAGCTTTCTTT.

V is TRBV27 and J is TRBJ2-1, with D unresolved. V gave up 5 bases and J gave up 1 base, with 12 bases separating them. Germline V gene sequence: CDR1 MNHEY, CDR2 SMNVEV (reference sequence). There are 15 residues in the CDR3. CDR3 in amino acids: CASSPAPPSYNEQFF. The DNA of the CDR3 is TGTGCCAGCAGTCCGGCCCCCCCTTCCTACAATGAGCAGTTCTTC.

V is TRBV6-5 and J is TRBJ2-7; no firm D call. CDR3 length: 13 residues. CDR1 is MNHEY and CDR2 is SVGAGI in the germline V gene. The germline V and J ends were trimmed by 4 bases and 2 bases, with 9 bases remaining between them. CDR3 amino acids: CASSSRPTYEQYF. The DNA of the CDR3 is TGTGCCAGCAGTTCCAGACCGACCTACGAGCAGTACTTC.

The CDR3 protein is CASSLAAGDNYGYTF. The CDR3 coding sequence is TGTGCCAGCAGCTTAGCAGCAGGGGATAACTATGGCTACACCTTC. The chain links TRBV7-2 to TRBJ1-2; perhaps TRBD1 as D (6 bases). The CDR3 is made up of 15 amino acids. Germline-derived CDR1 and CDR2 are SGHTA and FQGNSA. V was pared by 0 bases and J by 1 base, with 9 bases between.

This chain links TRBV5-4 with TRBJ2-1; TRBD2 matches 10 bases. Germline assignment: CDR1 SGHNT and CDR2 YYREEE (reference sequence). V gave up 4 bases and J gave up 7 bases; unmatched junction bases: 8. CDR3 size: 15 residues. CDR3 sequence (DNA): TGTGCCAGCAGCCCTATAGGAGCGGGAGGGAATGAGCAGTTCTTC. Its translation is CASSPIGAGGNEQFF.

This clone was detected a few times. This chain links TRBV19 with TRBJ1-5; 7 nucleotides agree with TRBD1. The CDR3 contains 14 residues. Looked up from germline, CDR1 is LNHDA and CDR2 is SQIVND (reference sequence). With 2 bases clipped from V and 6 bases from J, the junction kept 4 bases outside the gene matches. The CDR3 bases are TGTGCCAGTAGTATACGGACAGGCGGTCAGCCCCAGCATTTT. Its protein product is CASSIRTGGQPQHF.

The V call is TRBV29-1, the J call TRBJ1-2, with 10 bases fitting TRBD1. V was pared by 6 bases and J by 4 bases, with 5 bases of the junction left unmatched. Germline V lookup: CDR1 SQVTM, CDR2 ANQGSEA. This CDR3 has 13 amino acids. The DNA for the CDR3 is TGCAGCGTCGAGACAGGGGGCAGCTATGGCTACACCTTC. This encodes CSVETGGSYGYTF.

The chain couples TRBV9 to TRBJ1-1, with 9 nucleotides matching TRBD1. The CDR3 has 16 amino acids. V shed 2 bases and J 1 base; nucleotides not matched to a gene: 6. Per the germline V gene, CDR1 is SGDLS and CDR2 is YYNGEE. The CDR3 coding sequence is TGTGCCAGCAGCGTCCGGGACAGGGCCGGGAACACTGAAGCTTTCTTT. This gives the protein CASSVRDRAGNTEAFF.

This clone was detected only a few times. The genes are TRBV7-2 and TRBJ1-2, with TRBD1 identical over 7 bases. Trimming at V came to 3 bases and at J to 4 bases, leaving 5 bases not matched to a gene. The CDR3 sequence is 14 residues long. The germline CDR1 and CDR2 sequences are SGHTA and FQGNSA. CDR3 protein: CASSLTGTVYGYTF. CDR3 in DNA: TGTGCCAGCAGCTTGACAGGGACGGTCTATGGCTACACCTTC.

The rearrangement uses TRBV2 and TRBJ2-1; 15 bases agree with TRBD2. In germline, CDR1 is SNHLY, CDR2 FYNNEI. CDR3 size: 15 residues. V was clipped by 8 bases and J by 7 bases; unmatched bases: 6. The DNA for the CDR3 is TGTGCCAGCCGCGGGACTAGCGGGAGGCAAAATGAGCAGTTCTTC. It yields the protein CASRGTSGRQNEQFF.

The rearrangement joins TRBV4-1 to TRBJ1-1; no firm D call. This CDR3 contains 16 residues. Germline CDR1 is MGHRA and CDR2 is YSYEKL. Trimming took off 6 bases at V and 1 base at J, with 18 bases between the two ends. Here the CDR3 reads CASRLQMGMSNTEAFF. The CDR3 DNA is TGCGCCAGCAGGCTCCAAATGGGCATGTCGAACACTGAAGCTTTCTTT.

The V gene is TRBV4-3, the J gene TRBJ2-7; 7 positions agree with TRBD2. The CDR3 is 16 amino acids. V was clipped by 0 bases and J by 2 bases; unmatched bases: 7. Germline CDR1 and CDR2: LGHNA and YSLEER. CDR3: CASSQDYAAGAYEQYF. The CDR3 DNA is TGCGCCAGCAGCCAAGATTACGCGGCGGGGGCCTACGAGCAGTACTTC.

This clone was picked up one time. One junction end does not reproduce the germline sequence, and a read error may be involved. The rearrangement links TRBV7-7 to TRBJ2-2; 9 nucleotides align to TRBD1. The germline V gene has CDR1 SSHAT and CDR2 FNYEAQ (reference sequence). This CDR3 spans 15 amino acids. The CDR3 sequence: CASSPGQGRTGELFF. CDR3 bases: TGTGCTAGCAGCCCAGGACAGGGGAGGACCGGGGAGCTGTTTTTT.

This clone was observed many times. The V call is TRBV9, the J call TRBJ2-2; tentative D call: TRBD2 (6 bases). Germline CDR1 and CDR2: SGDLS and YYNGEE. V was cut by 0 bases and J by 5 bases, with 11 bases left in between. The CDR3 runs to 15 residues. The DNA of the CDR3 is TGTGCCAGCAGCGTAGGGCCCGGGGGAACCGGGGAGCTGTTTTTT. Translating gives CASSVGPGGTGELFF.

CDR3 sequence (DNA): TGTGCCAGCAGCTTAGCCATCACATCCTACGAGCAGTACTTC. This translates into CASSLAITSYEQYF. This chain links TRBV7-9 with TRBJ2-7; D remains ambiguous. V lost 0 bases and J lost 1, with 7 bases in between. The germline CDR1 and CDR2 sequences are SEHNR and FQNEAQ (reference sequence). There are 14 residues in the CDR3.

This rearrangement joins TRBV6-6 to TRBJ1-1, with TRBD1 matching 7 bases. Germline values: CDR1 MNHNY, CDR2 SVGAGI (reference sequence). V was clipped by 0 bases and J by 11 bases; unmatched bases: 9. CDR3 length: 14 amino acids. CDR3 DNA sequence: TGTGCCAGCAGTTACTCGCTGTTGGGGACAGACGCTTTCTTT. Encoded protein: CASSYSLLGTDAFF.

The chain has TRBV29-1 and TRBJ1-1; unclear D gene. Trimming cost V 1 base and J 9 bases, with 9 bases left between them. Germline V gene lookup returns CDR1 SQVTM and CDR2 ANQGSEA. CDR3 length: 11 amino acids. CDR3 sequence (DNA): TGCAGCGTTGAAGTAGGGCAGAAAGCTTTCTTT. This codes for CSVEVGQKAFF.

The chain combines TRBV7-9 with TRBJ1-1, with D maybe TRBD1 (6 bases). V was pared by 5 bases and J by 2 bases, with 21 bases between. Looked up from germline, CDR1 is SEHNR and CDR2 is FQNEAQ (reference sequence). The CDR3 contains 17 residues. CDR3 residues: CASSPIRGGGGNTEAFF. DNA for the CDR3: TGTGCCAGCAGCCCTATTAGGGGGGGCGGGGGAAACACTGAAGCTTTCTTT.

V usage is TRBV6-5 and J usage is TRBJ1-1; D might be TRBD1 (6 bases). The germline gives CDR1 MNHEY, CDR2 SVGAGI. The V end lost 2 bases, the J end lost 2 bases, and 15 bases lay between the germline ends. CDR3 length: 16 amino acids. This CDR3 is CASSYGEDSLNTEAFF. The CDR3 bases are TGTGCCAGCAGTTACGGAGAGGACAGCCTTAACACTGAAGCTTTCTTT.

The chain carries TRBV7-9 and TRBJ2-1; 15 bases map to TRBD2. V lost 4 bases to trimming and J lost 7 bases; unmatched junction nucleotides: 5. The germline gives CDR1 SEHNR, CDR2 FQNEAQ (reference sequence). The CDR3 is 16 amino acids. The CDR3 sequence: CASSYGLAGGRNEQFF. The CDR3, as DNA: TGTGCCAGCAGCTACGGACTAGCGGGAGGGAGGAATGAGCAGTTCTTC.

This clone was counted a single time. The rearrangement links TRBV4-3 to TRBJ2-7; 10 bases agree with TRBD2. J lost 4 bases, V lost 4 bases, and 4 bases had no gene match. CDR3 length equals 14 residues. Looked up from germline, CDR1 is LGHNA and CDR2 is YSLEER. The CDR3 here is CASSLSSGRYEQYF. Written as DNA, the CDR3 is TGCGCCAGCAGCCTGAGTAGCGGGAGGTACGAGCAGTACTTC.

The DNA for the CDR3 is TGCGCCAGCAGCTTGGGCACGGGGGATCAGCCCCAGCATTTT. Translating it yields CASSLGTGDQPQHF. V usage is TRBV5-1 and J usage is TRBJ1-5; possibly TRBD1 for D (5 bases). CDR1 is SGHRS, CDR2 YFSETQ, per germline. This CDR3 is 14 amino acids long. Trimming removed 0 bases from V and 5 bases from J, with 9 bases in between.

This rearrangement joins TRBV27 to TRBJ1-5; D perhaps matches TRBD1 (5 bases). This CDR3 is built from 15 residues. The ends were cut back, 2 bases at V and 1 base at J, with 9 bases in the middle. The germline CDR1 and CDR2 sequences are MNHEY and SMNVEV (reference sequence). CDR3 bases: TGTGCCAGCAGTTTAGTTGGGGCAAGCAATCAGCCCCAGCATTTT. It yields the protein CASSLVGASNQPQHF.